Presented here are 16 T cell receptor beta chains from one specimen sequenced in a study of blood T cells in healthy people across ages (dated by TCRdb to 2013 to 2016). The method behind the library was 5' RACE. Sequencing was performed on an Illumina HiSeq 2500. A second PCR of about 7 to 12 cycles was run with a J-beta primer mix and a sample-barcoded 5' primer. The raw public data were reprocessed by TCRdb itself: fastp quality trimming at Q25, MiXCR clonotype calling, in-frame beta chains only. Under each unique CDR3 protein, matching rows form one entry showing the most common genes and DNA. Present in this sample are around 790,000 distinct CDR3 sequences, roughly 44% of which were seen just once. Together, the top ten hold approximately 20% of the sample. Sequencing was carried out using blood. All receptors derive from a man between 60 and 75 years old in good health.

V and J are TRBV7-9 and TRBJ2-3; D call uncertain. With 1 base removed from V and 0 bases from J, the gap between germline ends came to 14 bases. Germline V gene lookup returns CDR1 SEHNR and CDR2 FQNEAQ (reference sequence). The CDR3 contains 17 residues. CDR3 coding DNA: TGTGCCAGCAGCTTAGGGATGCTAGGCCCGAGCACAGATACGCAGTATTTT. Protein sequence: CASSLGMLGPSTDTQYF.

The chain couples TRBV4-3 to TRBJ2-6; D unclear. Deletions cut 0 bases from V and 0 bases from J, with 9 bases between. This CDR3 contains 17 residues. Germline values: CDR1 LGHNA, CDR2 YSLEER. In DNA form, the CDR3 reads TGCGCCAGCAGCCAAGACATGCTGGGCTCTGGGGCCAACGTCCTGACTTTC. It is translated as CASSQDMLGSGANVLTF.

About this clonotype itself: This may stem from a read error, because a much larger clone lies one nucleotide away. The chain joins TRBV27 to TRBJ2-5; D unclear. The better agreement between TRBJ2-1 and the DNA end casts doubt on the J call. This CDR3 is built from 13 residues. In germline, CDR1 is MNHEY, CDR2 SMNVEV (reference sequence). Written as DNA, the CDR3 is TGTGCCAGCGGCCTACCCGGGCAAGAGACCCAGTTCTTC. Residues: CASGLPGQETQFF.

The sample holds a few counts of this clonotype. The CDR3 reads CASSQDWDQPQHF. In nucleotides, the CDR3 is TGTGCCAGCAGCCAAGATTGGGATCAGCCCCAGCATTTT. The rearrangement uses TRBV4-2 and TRBJ1-5, with no clear D. Germline values: CDR1 LGHNA, CDR2 YNFKEQ. This CDR3 contains 13 residues. Trimming removed 0 bases from V and 5 bases from J, with 5 bases in between.

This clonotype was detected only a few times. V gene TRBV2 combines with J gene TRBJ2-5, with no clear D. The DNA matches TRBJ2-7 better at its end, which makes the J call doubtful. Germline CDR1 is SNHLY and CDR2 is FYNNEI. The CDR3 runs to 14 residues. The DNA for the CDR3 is TGTGCCAGCAGTGTTGGTCCTTCGTGGGACGAGCAGTACTTC. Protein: CASSVGPSWDEQYF.

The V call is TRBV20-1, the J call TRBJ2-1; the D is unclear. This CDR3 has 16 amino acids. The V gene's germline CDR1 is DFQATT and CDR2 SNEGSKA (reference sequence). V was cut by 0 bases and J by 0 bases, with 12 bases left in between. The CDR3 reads CSARDGSRSSYNEQFF. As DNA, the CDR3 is TGCAGTGCTAGAGACGGAAGCAGGAGCTCCTACAATGAGCAGTTCTTC.

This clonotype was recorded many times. The CDR3 sequence: CASSQDASASYEQYF. The DNA of the CDR3 is TGCGCCAGCAGCCAAGACGCGTCGGCCTCCTACGAGCAGTACTTC. This sequence joins TRBV4-3 and TRBJ2-7; D remains unclear. Trimming cost V 0 bases and J 0 bases, with 9 bases left between them. CDR3 length: 15 amino acids. CDR1 LGHNA and CDR2 YSLEER come from the germline V gene.

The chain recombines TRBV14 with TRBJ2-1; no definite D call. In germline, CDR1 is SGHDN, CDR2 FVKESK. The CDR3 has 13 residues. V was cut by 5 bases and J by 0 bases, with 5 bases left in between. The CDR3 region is CASSISSYNEQFF. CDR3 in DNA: TGTGCCAGCAGCATCTCCTCCTACAATGAGCAGTTCTTC. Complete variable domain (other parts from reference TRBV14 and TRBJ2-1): EAGVTQFPSHSVIEKGQTVTLRCDPISGHDNLYWYRRVMGKEIKFLLHFVKESKQDESGMPNNRFLAERTGGTYSTLKVQPAELEDSGVYFCASSISSYNEQFFGPGTRLTVL.

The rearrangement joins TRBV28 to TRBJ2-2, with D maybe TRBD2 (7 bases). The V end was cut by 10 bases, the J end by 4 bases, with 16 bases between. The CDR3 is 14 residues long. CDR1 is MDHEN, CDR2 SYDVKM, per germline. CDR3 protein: CATHGGAGTGELFF. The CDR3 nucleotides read TGTGCCACCCATGGGGGGGCTGGCACCGGGGAGCTGTTTTTT. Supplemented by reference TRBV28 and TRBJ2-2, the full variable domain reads DVKVTQSSRYLVKRTGEKVFLECVQDMDHENMFWYRQDPGLGLRLIYFSYDVKMKEKGDIPEGYSVSREKKERFSLILESASTNQTSMYLCATHGGAGTGELFFGEGSRLTVL.

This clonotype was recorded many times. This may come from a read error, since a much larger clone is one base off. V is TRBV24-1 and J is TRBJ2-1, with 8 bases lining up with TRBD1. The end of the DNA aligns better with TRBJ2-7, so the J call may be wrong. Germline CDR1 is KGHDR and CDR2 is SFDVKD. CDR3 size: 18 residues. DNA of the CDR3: TGTGCCACCAGTGCCCTTCCAGGACAGGGTCAATTTTACAATGAGCAGTACTTC. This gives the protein CATSALPGQGQFYNEQYF.

The CDR3 spells CASSLTDKTYEQYF. CDR3 sequence (DNA): TGCGCCAGCAGCTTGACAGACAAAACCTACGAGCAGTACTTC. The chain is built from TRBV5-1 and TRBJ2-7; unclear D gene. Germline V gene data show CDR1 as SGHRS and CDR2 as YFSETQ. The length of the CDR3 is 14 residues. V was cut by 1 base and J by 2 bases, with 10 bases left in between. Using reference TRBV5-1 and TRBJ2-7 for the parts outside the CDR3, the full variable domain is KAGVTQTPRYLIKTRGQQVTLSCSPISGHRSVSWYQQTPGQGLQFLFEYFSETQRNKGNFPGRFSGRQFSNSRSEMNVSTLELGDSALYLCASSLTDKTYEQYFGPGTRLTVT.

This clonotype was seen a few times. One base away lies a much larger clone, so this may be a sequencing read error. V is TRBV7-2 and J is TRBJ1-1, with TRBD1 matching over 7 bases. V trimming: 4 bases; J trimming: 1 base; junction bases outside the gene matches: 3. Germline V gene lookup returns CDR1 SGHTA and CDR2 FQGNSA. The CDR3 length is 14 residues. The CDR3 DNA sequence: TGTGCCAGCAGCTCGGGACAGAGGAACACTGAAGCTTTCTTT. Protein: CASSSGQRNTEAFF.

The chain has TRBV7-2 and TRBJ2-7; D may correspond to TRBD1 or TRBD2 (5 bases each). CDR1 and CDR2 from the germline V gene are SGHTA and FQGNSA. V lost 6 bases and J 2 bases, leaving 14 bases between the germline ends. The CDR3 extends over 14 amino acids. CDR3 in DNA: TGTGCCAGCAGTTCCTATTTGGGGGCCTACGAGCAGTACTTC. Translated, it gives CASSSYLGAYEQYF.

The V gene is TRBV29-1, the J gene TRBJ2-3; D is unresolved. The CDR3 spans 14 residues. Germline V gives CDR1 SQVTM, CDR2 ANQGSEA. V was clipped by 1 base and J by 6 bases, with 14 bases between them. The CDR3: CSVEASGHGDTQYF. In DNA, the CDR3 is TGCAGCGTTGAAGCGTCCGGGCATGGGGATACGCAGTATTTT.

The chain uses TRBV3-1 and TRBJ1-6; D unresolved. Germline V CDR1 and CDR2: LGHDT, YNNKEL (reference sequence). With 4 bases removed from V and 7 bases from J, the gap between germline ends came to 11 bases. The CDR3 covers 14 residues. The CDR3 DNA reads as TGTGCCAGCAGCCCCCCGAGACCAAATTCACCCCTCCACTTT. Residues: CASSPPRPNSPLHF.

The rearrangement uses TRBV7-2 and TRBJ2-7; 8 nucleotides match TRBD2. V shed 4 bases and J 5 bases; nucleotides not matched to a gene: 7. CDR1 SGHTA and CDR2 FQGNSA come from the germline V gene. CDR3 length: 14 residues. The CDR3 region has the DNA TGTGCCAGCAGCTCGGGGGGGGGTGTGAACGAGCAGTACTTC. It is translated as CASSSGGGVNEQYF.